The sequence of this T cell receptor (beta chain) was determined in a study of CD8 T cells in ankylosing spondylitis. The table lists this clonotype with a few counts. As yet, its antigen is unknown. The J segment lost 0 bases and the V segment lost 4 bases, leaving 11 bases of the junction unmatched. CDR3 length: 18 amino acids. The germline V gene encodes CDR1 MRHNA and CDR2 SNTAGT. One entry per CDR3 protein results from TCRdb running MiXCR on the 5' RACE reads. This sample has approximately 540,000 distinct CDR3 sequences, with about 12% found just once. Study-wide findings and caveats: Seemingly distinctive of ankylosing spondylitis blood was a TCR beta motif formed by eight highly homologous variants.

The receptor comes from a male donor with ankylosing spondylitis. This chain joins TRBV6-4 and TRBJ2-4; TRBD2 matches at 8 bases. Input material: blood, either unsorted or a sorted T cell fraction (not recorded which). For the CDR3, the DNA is TGTGCCAGCAGTGTTGGGCGGGAGGACTTTCTAGCCAAAAACATTCAGTACTTC. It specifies CASSVGREDFLAKNIQYF.